This entry lists 31 T cell receptor beta chains sequenced from one sample in a study of blood T cell repertoires in COVID-19. Using immunoSEQ multiplex PCR, the repertoire was profiled, and TCRdb retains in-frame clones only, with some absent. The sample contains about 110,000 clones, around three quarters of which appear only once. The sequenced sample was peripheral blood. Receptors were obtained from a human donor in a cohort sampled during active or convalescent COVID-19.

The CDR3 protein is CASSGRTATYEQYF. The DNA for the CDR3 is TGTGCCAGCAGTGGACGGACAGCAACCTACGAGCAGTACTTC. This sequence joins TRBV25-1 and TRBJ2-7, with D possibly matching TRBD1 (6 bases). The CDR3 spans 14 residues. CDR1 MGHDK and CDR2 SYGVNS come from the germline V gene. Deletions cut 4 bases from V and 2 bases from J, with 12 bases between.

The V gene is TRBV6-5, the J gene TRBJ1-5; D is perhaps TRBD1 (6 bases). The germline V gene has CDR1 MNHEY and CDR2 SVGAGI. The CDR3 totals 16 residues. V lost 0 bases and J lost 7, with 16 bases in between. The CDR3 DNA reads as TGTGCCAGCAGTTACTCGGGTAGGGGAGGGGGGCAGCCCCAGCATTTT. This codes for CASSYSGRGGGQPQHF.

The rearrangement links TRBV12-3 or TRBV12-4 to TRBJ2-3, with 7 bases identical to TRBD2. This CDR3 contains 12 residues. Losses at the gene ends were 3 bases for V and 6 bases for J; bases not matched to a gene: 0. This CDR3 is CASSFGGDTQYF. The CDR3, as DNA: TGTGCCAGCAGTTTCGGGGGGGATACGCAGTATTTT.

The V call is TRBV10-3, the J call TRBJ1-3; TRBD1 might be the D (5 bases). The CDR3 length is 13 residues. With 4 bases removed from V and 10 bases from J, the gap between germline ends came to 14 bases. Germline V CDR1 and CDR2: ENHRY, SYGVKD. The CDR3 protein is CAISGQGLQTIYF. The CDR3 DNA is TGTGCCATCAGTGGGCAGGGCCTCCAGACCATATATTTT.

This rearrangement joins TRBV30 to TRBJ1-2, with D tentatively TRBD1 (5 bases). V dropped 2 bases and J dropped 4 bases, with 11 bases sitting between them. CDR1 GTSNPN and CDR2 SVGIG come from the germline V gene (reference sequence). The CDR3 runs 13 residues. In nucleotides, the CDR3 is TGTGCCTGGAGTAAGGGGTTTGGCTATGGCTACACCTTC. It encodes CAWSKGFGYGYTF.

This clone has a handful of counts. The V and J genes are TRBV5-1 and TRBJ2-7; 8 nucleotides agree with TRBD2. This CDR3 contains 14 residues. Looked up from germline, CDR1 is SGHRS and CDR2 is YFSETQ. Trimming at V came to 5 bases and at J to 2 bases, leaving 6 bases not matched to a gene. The CDR3 bases are TGCGCCAGCAGTGATAGCGGGGAAACCTACGAGCAGTACTTC. Residues: CASSDSGETYEQYF. The whole variable domain, remainder taken from reference TRBV5-1 and TRBJ2-7, is KAGVTQTPRYLIKTRGQQVTLSCSPISGHRSVSWYQQTPGQGLQFLFEYFSETQRNKGNFPGRFSGRQFSNSRSEMNVSTLELGDSALYLCASSDSGETYEQYFGPGTRLTVT.

CDR3 nucleotide sequence: TGTGCCAGCAGCTCAAGGACAGGACCCTCCTACGAGCAGTACTTC. Protein sequence: CASSSRTGPSYEQYF. The V and J genes are TRBV13 and TRBJ2-7; 7 bases fit TRBD1. There are 15 residues in the CDR3. Losses at the gene ends were 4 bases for V and 0 bases for J; bases not matched to a gene: 6. Germline V gives CDR1 PRHDT, CDR2 FYEKMQ (reference sequence).

V and J are TRBV7-9 and TRBJ1-1, with TRBD1 as a possible D gene (5 bases). V lost 5 bases and J lost 1, with 8 bases in between. Germline-derived CDR1 and CDR2 are SEHNR and FQNEAQ (reference sequence). CDR3 length: 13 residues. CDR3 nucleotide sequence: TGTGCCAGCAGCACCACAGGGAACACTGAAGCTTTCTTT. Encoded protein: CASSTTGNTEAFF.

The gene calls are TRBV6-2 or TRBV6-3 and TRBJ2-1; 11 nucleotides align to TRBD2. The junction had 9 bases not matched to a gene; V was cut back by 2 bases and J by 9 bases. The CDR3 runs to 16 residues. Looked up from germline, CDR1 is MNHEY and CDR2 is SVGEGT. CDR3 amino acids: CASSYGYVLAGVEQFF. CDR3 DNA sequence: TGTGCCAGCAGTTACGGATATGTACTAGCGGGAGTTGAGCAGTTCTTC.

This clone came up a few times. The CDR3 loop is CASTQGTSGGAEQFF. DNA for the CDR3: TGCGCCAGCACCCAGGGGACTAGCGGGGGGGCTGAGCAGTTCTTC. The chain joins TRBV5-1 to TRBJ2-1; 16 nucleotides agree with TRBD2. V dropped 6 bases and J dropped 9; count of bases not matched to a gene: 6. The CDR3 runs to 15 residues. Germline lookup yields CDR1 SGHRS and CDR2 YFSETQ.

The chain couples TRBV14 to TRBJ1-1, with 10 bases lining up with TRBD1. Germline CDR1 reads SGHDN; CDR2 reads FVKESK. The CDR3 length is 16 residues. J gave up 5 bases and V 3 bases, and 9 bases lay outside the gene matches. The CDR3 region is CASSQIEGTGVTEAFF. In DNA, the CDR3 is TGTGCCAGCAGCCAGATAGAAGGGACAGGGGTAACTGAAGCTTTCTTT.

This rearrangement joins TRBV20-1 to TRBJ1-2; D is unresolved. The CDR3 is made up of 11 amino acids. V lost 1 base, J lost 7 bases, and 7 bases lay in between. Germline CDR1 reads DFQATT; CDR2 reads SNEGSKA (reference sequence). The CDR3: CSARGLAGYTF. CDR3 DNA sequence: TGCAGTGCTAGAGGTCTGGCTGGCTACACCTTC.

The V gene is TRBV3-1 (or the pseudogene TRBV3-2), the J gene TRBJ1-3, with D possibly matching TRBD1 (5 bases). This CDR3 comprises 14 residues. In germline, CDR1 is LGHDT, CDR2 YNNKEL (reference sequence). Trimming shortened V by 11 bases and J by 0 bases, and 14 bases separated the two germline ends. CDR3 sequence reads: CASSQGHSGNTIYF. DNA for the CDR3: TGTGCCTCTTCCCAGGGCCACTCTGGAAACACCATATATTTT.

J is TRBJ2-3 and V is TRBV27, with D perhaps matching TRBD2 (6 bases). The germline CDR1 and CDR2 sequences are MNHEY and SMNVEV (reference sequence). Deletions cut 3 bases from V and 4 bases from J, with 14 bases between. The CDR3 spans 15 residues. CDR3 in DNA: TGTGCCAGCAGTTTTCTGATGGAGGGGCCAGATACGCAGTATTTT. Its translation: CASSFLMEGPDTQYF.

This clone has just one count. V usage is TRBV15 and J usage is TRBJ1-2, with no clear D. The CDR3 has 12 residues. Trimming left V 6 bases short and J 2 bases short, with 7 bases between. In germline, CDR1 is LNHNV, CDR2 YYDKDF (reference sequence). The CDR3 region is CATRSHNYGYTF. The CDR3 nucleotides read TGTGCCACCAGGAGCCACAACTATGGCTACACCTTC.

The chain recombines TRBV4-1 with TRBJ2-1; TRBD1 might be the D (5 bases). The V end was cut by 3 bases, the J end by 0 bases, with 12 bases between. The CDR3 is 16 amino acids. Germline-derived CDR1 and CDR2 are MGHRA and YSYEKL. This chain's CDR3 is CASSHSTGYSYNEQFF. The CDR3 nucleotides are TGCGCCAGCAGCCACTCTACAGGTTACTCCTACAATGAGCAGTTCTTC.

The count of this clone is one. V is TRBV4-1 and J is TRBJ2-1; D uncertain. This CDR3 contains 16 residues. The ends were cut back, 1 base at V and 4 bases at J, with 14 bases in the middle. Germline V lookup: CDR1 MGHRA, CDR2 YSYEKL. The CDR3 spells CASSQGGANGYNEQFF. The CDR3 nucleotides are TGCGCCAGCAGCCAAGGTGGAGCGAATGGATACAATGAGCAGTTCTTC.

This clone occurred once. The chain links TRBV7-2 to TRBJ2-1, with TRBD2 matching over 8 bases. V shed 4 bases, J shed 3 bases, and the junction held 8 bases outside the gene matches. Germline CDR1 SGHTA, CDR2 FQGNSA. The CDR3 covers 16 residues. In DNA form, the CDR3 reads TGTGCCAGCAGCTCCCGACTAGCGAGAAACTACAATGAGCAGTTCTTC. It encodes CASSSRLARNYNEQFF.

The V and J genes are TRBV5-6 and TRBJ1-3; TRBD1 agrees at 8 bases. The CDR3 extends over 17 amino acids. Germline loops: CDR1 SGHDT, CDR2 YYEEEE. V gave up 4 bases and J gave up 0 bases; unmatched junction bases: 9. The CDR3 is CASSLLTGAFSGNTIYF. As DNA, the CDR3 is TGTGCCAGCAGCCTATTGACAGGGGCCTTCTCTGGAAACACCATATATTTT.

With regard to this clone: This sample includes further DNA sequences coding for the same CDR3. This chain connects TRBV5-4 to TRBJ2-5, with 7 bases that match TRBD1. J lost 5 bases, V lost 4 bases, and 2 bases had no gene match. Per germline, CDR1 SGHNT and CDR2 YYREEE (reference sequence). This CDR3 region has 12 residues. The CDR3 sequence: CASSPGQETQYF. The CDR3 coding sequence is TGTGCCAGCAGCCCGGGACAGGAGACCCAGTACTTC. The full variable domain, completed using reference TRBV5-4 and TRBJ2-5, is ETGVTQSPTHLIKTRGQQVTLRCSSQSGHNTVSWYQQALGQGPQFIFQYYREEENGRGNFPPRFSGLQFPNYSSELNVNALELDDSALYLCASSPGQETQYFGPGTRLLVL.

The V and J genes are TRBV6-6 and TRBJ1-1; 8 nucleotides align to TRBD1. Germline V CDR1 and CDR2: MNHNY, SVGAGI (reference sequence). The V segment lost 5 bases and the J segment 6 bases; nucleotides outside the gene matches: 8. The CDR3 sequence is 14 residues long. CDR3 DNA sequence: TGTGCCAGCAGTACCAGGACAGGGCTTGCTGAAGCTTTCTTT. It codes for CASSTRTGLAEAFF.

The sample holds one count of this clone. The chain employs TRBV3-1 (or the pseudogene TRBV3-2) and TRBJ2-7, with 13 bases that match TRBD2. V was clipped by 1 base and J by 12 bases; unmatched bases: 15. The length of the CDR3 is 17 residues. Per the germline V gene, CDR1 is LGHDT and CDR2 is YNNKEL (reference sequence). In DNA, the CDR3 is TGTGCCAGCAGCCAAGGCAACAGGAGGACTAGCGGGAGCCAGAGGTACTTC. Its protein product is CASSQGNRRTSGSQRYF.

This clone was detected only once. The gene calls are TRBV2 and TRBJ2-5; a possible D gene is TRBD2 (6 bases). Trimming pared 5 bases from V and 4 bases from J, leaving 11 bases between. The germline V gene encodes CDR1 SNHLY and CDR2 FYNNEI. There are 13 residues in the CDR3. CDR3 region: CASSKTRRETQYF. CDR3 sequence (DNA): TGTGCCAGCAGTAAGACTAGACGAGAGACCCAGTACTTC.

The rearrangement uses TRBV7-2 and TRBJ2-1; 9 bases are shared with TRBD2. Germline assignment: CDR1 SGHTA and CDR2 FQGNSA. With V trimmed by 1 base and J by 7 bases, 8 bases remained unmatched. The CDR3 length is 16 residues. In DNA, the CDR3 is TGTGCCAGCAGCTTAGGGGGACTAGCCATCCCTAATGAGCAGTTCTTC. Translated, it gives CASSLGGLAIPNEQFF.

The chain is built from TRBV24-1 and TRBJ2-3; 7 nucleotides line up with TRBD1. This CDR3 contains 15 residues. The trim removed 8 bases at V and 2 bases at J, leaving 9 bases unmatched. From germline, CDR1 is KGHDR and CDR2 SFDVKD. In nucleotides, the CDR3 is TGTGCCACCAACGACAGGGCTGATTCCACAGATACGCAGTATTTT. Translated, it gives CATNDRADSTDTQYF.

The chain joins TRBV6-5 to TRBJ1-5; TRBD1 matches at 9 bases. V trimming: 6 bases; J trimming: 3 bases; junction bases outside the gene matches: 3. The CDR3 is 14 residues long. Per germline, CDR1 MNHEY and CDR2 SVGAGI. The CDR3 loop reads CASRPQGANQPQHF. CDR3 coding DNA: TGTGCCAGCAGACCACAGGGGGCCAATCAGCCCCAGCATTTT.

This chain connects TRBV10-3 to TRBJ2-5; TRBD1 is a possible D gene (6 bases). The CDR3 has 14 amino acids. Germline loops: CDR1 ENHRY, CDR2 SYGVKD. Deletions cut 2 bases from V and 5 bases from J, with 12 bases between. DNA of the CDR3: TGTGCCATCAGTGAGGTTTTGGGGGCGGAGACCCAGTACTTC. Its protein is CAISEVLGAETQYF.

This chain joins TRBV13 and TRBJ2-5, with 8 bases fitting TRBD1. Trimming removed 3 bases from V and 6 bases from J; junction bases left unmatched: 3. The CDR3 length is 13 residues. The germline gives CDR1 PRHDT, CDR2 FYEKMQ (reference sequence). The CDR3: CASSFDRGQTQYF. The CDR3 DNA sequence: TGTGCCAGCAGCTTCGACAGGGGTCAGACCCAGTACTTC.

This chain uses TRBV18 with TRBJ2-5; D perhaps matches TRBD2 (6 bases). The CDR3 spans 16 residues. CDR1 and CDR2 from the germline V gene are KGHSH and LQKENI. V lost 0 bases, J lost 2 bases, and 13 bases lay in between. The CDR3 sequence is CASSPPGVGRQETQYF. The CDR3 coding sequence is TGTGCCAGCTCACCACCGGGGGTGGGGAGGCAAGAGACCCAGTACTTC. Variable domain in full (rest from reference TRBV18 and TRBJ2-5): NAGVMQNPRHLVRRRGQEARLRCSPMKGHSHVYWYRQLPEEGLKFMVYLQKENIIDESGMPKERFSAEFPKEGPSILRIQQVVRGDSAAYFCASSPPGVGRQETQYFGPGTRLLVL.

The V call is TRBV4-3, the J call TRBJ1-1, with D possibly matching TRBD1 (5 bases). The CDR3 totals 18 residues. V was clipped by 0 bases and J by 0 bases, with 17 bases between them. Germline V CDR1 and CDR2: LGHNA, YSLEER. This CDR3 is CASSQDWVVGGVNTEAFF. The CDR3 DNA sequence: TGCGCCAGCAGCCAAGATTGGGTGGTTGGAGGGGTGAACACTGAAGCTTTCTTT.

This clone has just a few counts. V usage is TRBV29-1 and J usage is TRBJ2-5; 9 bases line up with TRBD1. This CDR3 is 13 amino acids long. Germline-derived CDR1 and CDR2 are SQVTM and ANQGSEA. J gave up 4 bases and V 2 bases, and 2 bases lay outside the gene matches. DNA of the CDR3: TGCAGCGTTGAATCGGACAGGGGAGAGACCCAGTACTTC. Translation: CSVESDRGETQYF. Full variable domain (remainder filled in from reference TRBV29-1 and TRBJ2-5): SAVISQKPSRDICQRGTSLTIQCQVDSQVTMMFWYRQQPGQSLTLIATANQGSEATYESGFVIDKFPISRPNLTFSTLTVSNMSPEDSSIYLCSVESDRGETQYFGPGTRLLVL.